These 25 T cell receptor beta chains were sequenced from one sample in a study of identifying expanded T cells in peripheral blood (dated by TCRdb to the late 2010s). Library method: the immunoSEQ multiplex PCR assay. The immuneACCESS repertoire file appears here via TCRdb, limited to in-frame rearrangements. These files lack a portion of the clones; in checked studies, under half of the deficit traces to unresolved V genes, and the cause of the others is not known. In all, the sample holds 55,000 to 80,000 clones, and around 86% of those were seen once. The top ten clonotypes cover over 15% of the sample. Input material: blood. The receptors stem from a person aged 18 to 75 in good health.

CDR3 sequence (DNA): TGCGCCAGCAGCCAAGATAATGGGGGGAACTATGGCTACACCTTC. It yields the protein CASSQDNGGNYGYTF. The chain joins TRBV4-1 to TRBJ1-2; D perhaps matches TRBD1 (5 bases). The CDR3 has 15 amino acids. Trimming stripped 0 bases from V and 2 bases from J, with 10 bases between. Germline CDR1 reads MGHRA; CDR2 reads YSYEKL.

The gene calls are TRBV6-5 and TRBJ1-2; D is undetermined. V was trimmed by 10 bases and J by 8 bases, leaving 11 bases between them. The CDR3 totals 10 residues. Germline V gene lookup returns CDR1 MNHEY and CDR2 SVGAGI. The CDR3 DNA reads TGTGCCACCCGGGGAGGCGGCTACACCTTC. The encoded protein is CATRGGGYTF.

This rearrangement joins TRBV9 to TRBJ1-6; TRBD1 agrees at 8 bases. Germline trimming cut 4 bases from V and 8 bases from J; bases unmatched to any gene: 11. Germline assignment: CDR1 SGDLS and CDR2 YYNGEE. CDR3 length: 16 residues. This CDR3 is CASSFGWTGSDSPLHF. As DNA, the CDR3 is TGTGCCAGCAGCTTTGGGTGGACAGGGTCGGATTCACCCCTCCACTTT.

V gene TRBV6-5 combines with J gene TRBJ1-1; TRBD1 matches 11 bases. This CDR3 spans 15 amino acids. Germline-derived CDR1 and CDR2 are MNHEY and SVGAGI. With V trimmed by 4 bases and J by 7 bases, 8 bases remained unmatched. The CDR3 loop is CASSSGTGGSGEAFF. In nucleotides, the CDR3 is TGTGCCAGCAGTTCCGGGACAGGGGGAAGTGGTGAAGCTTTCTTT.

The rearrangement uses TRBV2 and TRBJ1-2, with TRBD1 matching 8 bases. V lost 6 bases to trimming and J lost 5 bases; unmatched junction nucleotides: 8. Germline V gene data show CDR1 as SNHLY and CDR2 as FYNNEI. The CDR3 has 14 amino acids. CDR3 DNA: TGTGCCAGCAGACCCGGGACAGGTCCTTATGGCTACACCTTC. Translating gives CASRPGTGPYGYTF.

This chain uses TRBV11-2 with TRBJ1-2, with D possibly matching TRBD1 (6 bases). The CDR3 runs 15 residues. Per germline, CDR1 SGHAT and CDR2 FQNNGV. Trimming left V 1 base short and J 5 bases short, with 14 bases between. CDR3 sequence: CASSLGPGAGYGYTF. The CDR3 DNA reads as TGTGCCAGCAGCTTAGGCCCGGGGGCCGGGTATGGCTACACCTTC.

The chain recombines TRBV12-5 with TRBJ2-3; no clear D gene. Per the germline V gene, CDR1 is LGHNT and CDR2 is FRNRAP. V lost 1 base, J lost 10 bases, and 12 bases lay in between. The CDR3 consists of 13 residues. The CDR3 protein is CASGLDLVGSQYF. The CDR3 DNA reads as TGTGCTAGTGGTTTGGATCTAGTTGGGTCGCAGTATTTT.

J is TRBJ2-3 and V is TRBV21-1; the D segment call TRBD2 is taken from the table without a DNA check. TRBV21-1 counts as a pseudogene. The CDR3 covers 12 residues. CDR3 in amino acids: CASSNTSASQYF. In DNA form, the CDR3 reads TGTGCCAGCAGCAATACTAGCGCCTCGCAGTATTTT.

DNA for the CDR3: TGTGCCAGCAGAGCCGGGACGAACACTGAAGCTTTCTTT. This codes for CASRAGTNTEAFF. J is TRBJ1-1 and V is TRBV6-1; the D gene is possibly TRBD1 (5 bases). Per the germline V gene, CDR1 is MNHNS and CDR2 is SASEGT. Trimming pared 6 bases from V and 1 base from J, leaving 9 bases between. This CDR3 is built from 13 residues.

The chain carries TRBV30 and TRBJ2-1, with TRBD2 matching 9 bases. Per the germline V gene, CDR1 is GTSNPN and CDR2 is SVGIG (reference sequence). J gave up 2 bases and V 4 bases, and 6 bases lay outside the gene matches. This CDR3 has 15 amino acids. CDR3 sequence reads: CAWTRLADTYNEQFF. The CDR3 region has the DNA TGTGCCTGGACAAGACTAGCGGACACCTACAATGAGCAGTTCTTC.

The V and J genes are TRBV18 and TRBJ2-7; 10 bases are a match to TRBD1. Losses at the gene ends were 4 bases for V and 7 bases for J; bases not matched to a gene: 4. Germline V lookup: CDR1 KGHSH, CDR2 LQKENI. The CDR3 is 13 residues long. The CDR3 sequence is CASSRDRGWEQYV. The CDR3 bases are TGTGCCAGCTCACGGGACAGGGGTTGGGAGCAGTACGTC.

The chain is built from TRBV29-1 and TRBJ2-3; possible D gene TRBD2, 5 bases. The V gene lost 6 bases and the J gene lost 4 bases, with 8 bases spanning the gap. The CDR3 is made up of 11 amino acids. The germline gives CDR1 SQVTM, CDR2 ANQGSEA. This CDR3 is CSVRTSDTQYF. As DNA, the CDR3 is TGCAGCGTCCGGACTTCAGATACGCAGTATTTT.

This clone has just a few counts. The gene calls are TRBV11-3 and TRBJ2-3, with 12 nucleotides matching TRBD2. In germline, CDR1 is SGHNT, CDR2 YENEEA. The CDR3 has 15 amino acids. Trimming removed 5 bases from V and 4 bases from J; junction bases left unmatched: 4. The CDR3 bases are TGTGCCAGCAGCGCTAGCGGGAGGGCCGCAGATACGCAGTATTTT. It encodes CASSASGRAADTQYF.

The genes are TRBV7-6 and TRBJ2-1, with TRBD2 identical over 11 bases. The CDR3 length is 16 residues. The germline gives CDR1 SGHVS, CDR2 FNYEAQ. The trim removed 1 base at V and 16 bases at J, leaving 15 bases unmatched. This CDR3 reads CASSLGDSRGLAALFF. In nucleotides, the CDR3 is TGTGCCAGCAGCTTAGGGGATTCCCGGGGACTAGCGGCCCTCTTCTTC.

The chain links TRBV10-1 to TRBJ1-1; 9 bases map to TRBD1. Trimming removed 2 bases from V and 7 bases from J; junction bases left unmatched: 5. CDR1 is WNHNN and CDR2 is SYGVQD in the germline V gene (reference sequence). This CDR3 comprises 14 residues. The CDR3 is CASSETGTGNEAFF. For the CDR3, the DNA is TGCGCCAGCAGTGAGACCGGGACAGGGAATGAAGCTTTCTTT.

This clone is a singleton in its sample. V and J are TRBV11-2 and TRBJ2-7; D is tentatively TRBD1 or TRBD2 (6 bases each). With 5 bases removed from V and 2 bases from J, the gap between germline ends came to 16 bases. CDR1 and CDR2 (germline): SGHAT, FQNNGV. The CDR3 has 15 residues. The CDR3 loop is CASSRGGTPPYEQYV. The CDR3 bases are TGTGCCAGCAGCCGAGGAGGGACACCTCCCTACGAGCAGTACGTC.

The gene calls are TRBV5-1 and TRBJ1-5, with D unclear. The CDR3 is made up of 16 amino acids. With 0 bases removed from V and 0 bases from J, the gap between germline ends came to 10 bases. Germline V gives CDR1 SGHRS, CDR2 YFSETQ. The CDR3 spells CASSLARHNSNQPQHF. DNA of the CDR3: TGCGCCAGCAGCTTGGCAAGGCACAATAGCAATCAGCCCCAGCATTTT.

The V gene is TRBV12-5, the J gene TRBJ2-1, with no clear D. The V and J ends lost 6 bases and 3 bases respectively, with 6 bases between them. From germline, CDR1 is LGHNT and CDR2 FRNRAP. This CDR3 comprises 12 residues. The CDR3 here is CASGQDYNEQFF. DNA for the CDR3: TGTGCTAGTGGGCAAGACTACAATGAGCAGTTCTTC.

The chain is built from TRBV6-6 and TRBJ2-7; D is perhaps TRBD2 (6 bases). Trimming stripped 6 bases from V and 6 bases from J, with 15 bases between. The CDR3 runs to 13 residues. CDR1 is MNHNY and CDR2 is SVGAGI in the germline V gene (reference sequence). CDR3: CASSAGGLPEQYF. As DNA, the CDR3 is TGTGCCAGCAGCGCCGGAGGGCTTCCCGAGCAGTACTTC.

The chain carries TRBV10-3 and TRBJ2-7; TRBD1 or TRBD2 may be the D gene (5 bases each). This CDR3 contains 14 residues. Germline loops: CDR1 ENHRY, CDR2 SYGVKD. V was pared by 10 bases and J by 7 bases, with 23 bases between. CDR3 nucleotide sequence: TGTGCCACTACCGGGGACGTACGGCTAGGGGAGCAGTACGTC. Amino acids: CATTGDVRLGEQYV.

J is TRBJ2-2 and V is TRBV12-5; TRBD1 matches at 10 bases. V trimming: 5 bases; J trimming: 7 bases; junction bases outside the gene matches: 7. The CDR3 is 15 residues long. CDR1 is LGHNT and CDR2 is FRNRAP in the germline V gene. CDR3 sequence: CASGAGQGGGGELFF. The CDR3 nucleotides read TGTGCTAGTGGTGCCGGACAGGGGGGTGGCGGGGAGCTGTTTTTT. Together with reference TRBV12-5 and TRBJ2-2, the CDR3 gives the full variable domain: DARVTQTPRHKVTEMGQEVTMRCQPILGHNTVFWYRQTMMQGLELLAYFRNRAPLDDSGMPKDRFSAEMPDATLATLKIQPSEPRDSAVYFCASGAGQGGGGELFFGEGSRLTVL.

The chain uses TRBV19 and TRBJ2-2; D is possibly TRBD1 (6 bases). This CDR3 is 15 amino acids long. Trimming removed 2 bases from V and 3 bases from J, with 10 bases in between. Germline V gene sequence: CDR1 LNHDA, CDR2 SQIVND (reference sequence). CDR3 protein: CASSISQGYTGELFF. Written as DNA, the CDR3 is TGTGCCAGTAGTATATCACAGGGATACACCGGGGAGCTGTTTTTT. The variable domain in full, with the rest retrieved from reference TRBV19 and TRBJ2-2, is DGGITQSPKYLFRKEGQNVTLSCEQNLNHDAMYWYRQDPGQGLRLIYYSQIVNDFQKGDIAEGYSVSREKKESFPLTVTSAQKNPTAFYLCASSISQGYTGELFFGEGSRLTVL.

The CDR3 spells CASSKEWAVRSFHEQYF. The CDR3 region has the DNA TGTGCCAGCAGCAAAGAGTGGGCAGTAAGAAGTTTCCACGAGCAGTACTTC. The chain recombines TRBV21-1 with TRBJ2-7; TRBD1, as called in the table, went unchecked against the DNA. TRBV21-1 is a listed pseudogene. CDR3 length: 17 amino acids.

The chain is built from TRBV5-4 and TRBJ2-3; no definite D call. The CDR3 length is 12 residues. Germline values: CDR1 SGHNT, CDR2 YYREEE (reference sequence). V was pared by 4 bases and J by 11 bases, with 14 bases between. The CDR3 is CASSTPSLEQYF. The CDR3 coding sequence is TGTGCCAGCAGCACTCCCTCACTCGAGCAGTATTTT.

V and J are TRBV30 and TRBJ2-1; TRBD1 might be the D (5 bases). The V gene lost 5 bases and the J gene lost 6 bases, with 20 bases spanning the gap. CDR1 is GTSNPN and CDR2 is SVGIG in the germline V gene (reference sequence). This CDR3 region has 15 residues. Here the CDR3 reads CAWEAPGRSGNEQFF. Written as DNA, the CDR3 is TGTGCCTGGGAGGCCCCAGGGCGTTCAGGCAATGAGCAGTTCTTC.